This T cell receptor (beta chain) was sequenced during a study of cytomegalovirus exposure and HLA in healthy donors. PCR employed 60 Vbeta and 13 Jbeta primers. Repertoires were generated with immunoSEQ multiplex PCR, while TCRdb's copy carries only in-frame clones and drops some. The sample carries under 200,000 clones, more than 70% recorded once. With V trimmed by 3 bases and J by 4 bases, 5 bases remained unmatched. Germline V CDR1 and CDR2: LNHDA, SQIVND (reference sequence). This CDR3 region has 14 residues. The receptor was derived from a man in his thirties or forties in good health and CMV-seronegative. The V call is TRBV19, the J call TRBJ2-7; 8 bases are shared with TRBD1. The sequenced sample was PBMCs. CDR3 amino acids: CASSMTGDFYEQYF. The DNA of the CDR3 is TGTGCCAGTAGTATGACAGGGGATTTTTACGAGCAGTACTTC.